This record concerns one T cell receptor (beta chain) sequence. The antigen is undetermined. The data were taken from a study of beta chain features in type 1 diabetes. Study findings and constraints: The study left unresolved whether HLA type influences TCRB rearrangement. Across all four CD4+ subsets, people with type 1 diabetes showed modestly shorter TCRB CDR3s. Among type 1 diabetes patients, VDJ junctions had fewer insertions and more deletions.

The sequenced template was cDNA made from the entire isolated RNA. Using immunoSEQ multiplex PCR, the repertoire was profiled, and TCRdb retains in-frame clones only, with some absent. The data contain more than 95,000 clones, about 18% of them singletons. V lost 5 bases and J 7 bases, leaving 15 bases between the germline ends. This CDR3 is built from 15 residues. Germline V CDR1 and CDR2: SGHTA, FQGNSA. The specimen was central memory CD4+ T cells from blood. The TCR comes from a man younger than 30 with type 1 diabetes. V is TRBV7-2 and J is TRBJ1-6, with D unresolved. CDR3 sequence: CASSLRSDPNSPLHF. The CDR3 DNA is TGTGCCAGCAGCCTCAGGTCCGACCCGAATTCACCCCTCCACTTT.